The 20 T cell receptor beta chains given below trace back to one sample, sequenced in a study of T cells in Graves' hyperthyroidism and ophthalmopathy. Amplified TCR beta CDR3 regions derived from RNA transcripts. The HTBI set primed first-round TCR CDR3 RT-PCR. TCRdb re-analysed the multiplex PCR reads in MiXCR, keeping a single row per CDR3 protein. The repertoire holds around 600,000 distinct CDR3 sequences, with 14% as singletons. Source material: blood. The receptor set was obtained from a woman aged 18-30 years with Graves' ophthalmopathy.

This clonotype was counted many times. The chain uses TRBV12-3 or TRBV12-4 and TRBJ2-1, with 8 bases fitting TRBD2. This CDR3 contains 14 residues. With 8 bases clipped from V and 4 bases from J, the junction kept 7 bases outside the gene matches. CDR3 sequence (DNA): TGTGCCAGCGGGTCTAGCGGGTCTTACAATGAGCAGTTCTTC. Protein sequence: CASGSSGSYNEQFF.

The V gene is TRBV5-1, the J gene TRBJ2-1, with D tentatively TRBD2 (5 bases). The germline V gene has CDR1 SGHRS and CDR2 YFSETQ. Between the trimmed V and J ends, which lost 4 bases and 7 bases, there was a span of 12 bases. The CDR3 covers 13 residues. CDR3 bases: TGCGCCAGCAGCAGCGCTACTAGGAATGAGCAGTTCTTC. Translated, it gives CASSSATRNEQFF.

This clonotype was picked up many times. V gene TRBV5-8 combines with J gene TRBJ1-1; 7 nucleotides line up with TRBD1. V dropped 6 bases and J dropped 4; count of bases not matched to a gene: 6. This CDR3 is built from 13 residues. The germline V gene encodes CDR1 SGHTS and CDR2 YDEGEE. Here the CDR3 reads CASNSGQITEAFF. CDR3 bases: TGTGCCAGCAACTCGGGACAGATCACTGAAGCTTTCTTT.

On this clonotype itself: A read error is possible here, since a much larger clone lies one base away. The final CDR3 position lacks the conserved phenylalanine or tryptophan, pointing to a likely read error. The chain couples TRBV7-8 to TRBJ2-7; no clear D gene. The CDR3 has 14 amino acids. The germline V and J ends were trimmed by 2 bases and 2 bases, with 10 bases remaining between them. Per germline, CDR1 SGHVS and CDR2 FQNEAQ. The CDR3 nucleotides are TGTGCCAGCAGCTTATCCCGCCGACCCTACGAGCAGTACCTC. It is translated as CASSLSRRPYEQYL.

This clonotype was counted ten times or more. The rearrangement uses TRBV15 and TRBJ2-7; D is uncertain. The CDR3 is made up of 16 amino acids. Trimming took off 0 bases at V and 6 bases at J, with 18 bases between the two ends. Germline V gene data show CDR1 as LNHNV and CDR2 as YYDKDF (reference sequence). The CDR3 region has the DNA TGTGCCACCAGCAGAGATGTCCTAGGAATCCTACGCGAGCAGTACTTC. This gives the protein CATSRDVLGILREQYF.

Ten or more counts support this clonotype. CDR3 nucleotide sequence: TGTGCCAGCAGCCACTATCACGGTAAATCATACGAGCAGTACTTC. Protein: CASSHYHGKSYEQYF. V usage is TRBV7-2 and J usage is TRBJ2-7, with D unresolved. V was cut by 5 bases and J by 4 bases, with 18 bases left in between. The germline gives CDR1 SGHTA, CDR2 FQGNSA. The CDR3 length is 15 residues.

This clonotype was recorded at least ten times. J is TRBJ2-5 and V is TRBV12-3 or TRBV12-4; TRBD1 agrees at 7 bases. CDR3 length equals 15 residues. J was trimmed by 1 base and V by 2 bases; bases with no gene match: 4. DNA for the CDR3: TGTGCCAGCAGTTTACAGGGGGAGTCCCAAGAGACCCAGTACTTC. Amino acid sequence: CASSLQGESQETQYF.

The chain employs TRBV3-1 and TRBJ2-1; 11 bases agree with TRBD2. Germline V gives CDR1 LGHDT, CDR2 YNNKEL (reference sequence). V was pared by 3 bases and J by 8 bases, with 9 bases of the junction left unmatched. This CDR3 has 16 amino acids. CDR3 loop: CASSQWTSGSSDEQFF. The CDR3 region has the DNA TGTGCCAGCAGCCAGTGGACTAGCGGGTCTTCGGATGAGCAGTTCTTC.

Ten or more counts support this clonotype. The chain joins TRBV6-1 to TRBJ1-1; D is unresolved. The CDR3 spans 14 residues. V was trimmed by 6 bases and J by 0 bases, leaving 11 bases between them. From germline, CDR1 is MNHNS and CDR2 SASEGT. This chain's CDR3 is CASSGRSMNTEAFF. The CDR3 nucleotides are TGTGCCAGCAGCGGTCGTTCCATGAACACTGAAGCTTTCTTT.

As to this clonotype: A read error is possible here, since a much larger clone lies one base away. CDR3 nucleotides: TGTGCCAGCAGCTCTCCGGGACCCTCGAACGGGGAGCTGTTTTTT. It codes for CASSSPGPSNGELFF. The chain joins TRBV7-9 to TRBJ2-2; D is perhaps TRBD1 or TRBD2 (5 bases each). Between the trimmed V and J ends, which lost 4 bases and 7 bases, there was a span of 16 bases. Germline assignment: CDR1 SEHNR and CDR2 FQNEAQ (reference sequence). The CDR3 consists of 15 residues.

This clonotype has a count of ten or more. The chain couples TRBV7-2 to TRBJ2-3, with TRBD2 matching 10 bases. Germline V gene data show CDR1 as SGHTA and CDR2 as FQGNSA. Trimming cost V 5 bases and J 1 base; bases outside gene matches: 9. The CDR3 extends over 17 amino acids. Written as DNA, the CDR3 is TGTGCCAGCAGCCGTCATAGCGGGAGGAGGGGCACAGATACGCAGTATTTT. This codes for CASSRHSGRRGTDTQYF.

Ten or more counts support this clonotype. The chain joins TRBV6-1 to TRBJ2-7, with D possibly matching TRBD1 (5 bases). Germline V gene lookup returns CDR1 MNHNS and CDR2 SASEGT. Deletions cut 6 bases from V and 5 bases from J, with 11 bases between. CDR3 length: 12 residues. CDR3 nucleotide sequence: TGTGCCAGCAGGACCCAAGGGGACGAGCAGTACTTC. Amino acid sequence: CASRTQGDEQYF.

This clonotype was seen many times. The chain is built from TRBV4-2 and TRBJ2-2; TRBD2 aligns across 11 bases. Germline values: CDR1 LGHNA, CDR2 YNFKEQ. Unmatched junction bases numbered 5, after V lost 0 bases and J lost 5 bases. CDR3 length equals 17 residues. The CDR3 nucleotides read TGTGCCAGCAGCCAAGATCAACGACTAGCGGGAACCGGGGAGCTGTTTTTT. Protein: CASSQDQRLAGTGELFF.

This clonotype was found many times. The J gene is TRBJ2-1, the V gene TRBV7-9; possible D gene TRBD1, 5 bases. CDR1 is SEHNR and CDR2 is FQNEAQ in the germline V gene (reference sequence). The CDR3 spans 16 residues. Trimming cost V 2 bases and J 3 bases, with 14 bases left between them. CDR3: CASSLILQQGYNEQFF. For the CDR3, the DNA is TGTGCCAGCAGCTTAATTTTGCAGCAGGGCTACAATGAGCAGTTCTTC.

This clonotype was found a few times. The chain joins TRBV4-3 to TRBJ2-3; 7 bases align to TRBD2. This CDR3 has 17 residues. Trimming at V came to 7 bases and at J to 7 bases, leaving 20 bases not matched to a gene. CDR1 and CDR2 (germline): LGHNA, YSLEER. For the CDR3, the DNA is TGCGCCAGCATACCCCTTGTGGGGGAGGGTAGAAGTCATACGCAGTATTTT. As protein: CASIPLVGEGRSHTQYF.

This clonotype was found many times. J is TRBJ1-2 and V is TRBV10-3, with a possible D match to TRBD1 (6 bases). The CDR3 sequence is 14 residues long. Germline assignment: CDR1 ENHRY and CDR2 SYGVKD. V lost 6 bases, J lost 8 bases, and 19 bases lay in between. CDR3 sequence reads: CAIRSPTGTQGYTF. CDR3 nucleotide sequence: TGTGCCATCAGATCTCCTACAGGGACGCAAGGCTACACCTTC.

About this clonotype itself: A read error may produce the germline difference seen at one junction end. V usage is TRBV27 and J usage is TRBJ2-4; D is undetermined. The CDR3 extends over 13 amino acids. From germline, CDR1 is MNHEY and CDR2 SMNVEV (reference sequence). Here the CDR3 reads CASSSLDGNSQYF. The CDR3 DNA reads as TGTGCCAGCAGTTCCCTAGACGGAAACAGTCAGTACTTC.

This clonotype has ten or more counts. The chain recombines TRBV29-1 with TRBJ2-2; 14 nucleotides line up with TRBD2. Losses at the gene ends were 4 bases for V and 1 base for J; bases not matched to a gene: 8. The CDR3 covers 18 residues. Germline assignment: CDR1 SQVTM and CDR2 ANQGSEA. The CDR3 spells CSVGLLTSGRVNTGELFF. DNA of the CDR3: TGCAGCGTTGGGCTCTTGACTAGCGGGAGGGTGAACACCGGGGAGCTGTTTTTT.

The CDR3: CASSSRGGFEETQYF. CDR3 nucleotides: TGTGCCAGCAGCTCTCGAGGGGGGTTCGAAGAGACCCAGTACTTC. This chain connects TRBV7-9 to TRBJ2-5, with D perhaps assigned TRBD1 or TRBD2 (6 bases each). V lost 4 bases and J lost 3, with 15 bases in between. The CDR3 loop spans 15 amino acids. From germline, CDR1 is SEHNR and CDR2 FQNEAQ (reference sequence).

This clonotype occurred many times. The rearrangement links TRBV19 to TRBJ2-7; 10 bases are shared with TRBD1. There are 13 residues in the CDR3. The germline V gene encodes CDR1 LNHDA and CDR2 SQIVND (reference sequence). V trimming: 10 bases; J trimming: 4 bases; junction bases outside the gene matches: 7. The CDR3 region is CATQRDRGYEQYF. The CDR3 DNA follows: TGTGCCACTCAACGGGACAGGGGTTACGAGCAGTACTTC.